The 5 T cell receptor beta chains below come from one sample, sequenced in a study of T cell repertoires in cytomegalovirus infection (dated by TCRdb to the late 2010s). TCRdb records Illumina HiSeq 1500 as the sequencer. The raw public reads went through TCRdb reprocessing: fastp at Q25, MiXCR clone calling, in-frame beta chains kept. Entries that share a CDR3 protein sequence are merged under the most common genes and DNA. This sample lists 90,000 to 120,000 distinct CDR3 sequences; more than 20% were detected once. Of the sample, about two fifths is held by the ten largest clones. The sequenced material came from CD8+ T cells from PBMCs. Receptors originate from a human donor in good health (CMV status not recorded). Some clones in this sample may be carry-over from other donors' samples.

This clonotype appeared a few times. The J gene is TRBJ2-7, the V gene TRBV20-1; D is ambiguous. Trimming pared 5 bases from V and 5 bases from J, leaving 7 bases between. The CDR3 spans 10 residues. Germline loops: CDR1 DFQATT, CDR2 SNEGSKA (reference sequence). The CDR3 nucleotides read TGCAGTGCTTTTTATAACGAGCAGTACTTC. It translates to CSAFYNEQYF.

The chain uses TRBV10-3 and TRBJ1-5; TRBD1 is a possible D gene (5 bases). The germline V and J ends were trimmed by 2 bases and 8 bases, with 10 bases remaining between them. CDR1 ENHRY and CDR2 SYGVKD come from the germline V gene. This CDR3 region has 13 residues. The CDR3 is CAISEDMGEPQHF. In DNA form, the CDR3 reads TGTGCCATCAGTGAGGACATGGGGGAGCCCCAGCATTTT.

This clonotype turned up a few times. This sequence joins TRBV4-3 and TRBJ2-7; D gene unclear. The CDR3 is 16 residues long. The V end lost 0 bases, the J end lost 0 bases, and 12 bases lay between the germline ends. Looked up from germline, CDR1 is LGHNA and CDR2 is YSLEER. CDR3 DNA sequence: TGCGCCAGCAGCCAAGATCTCTCCCCCGGCTCCTACGAGCAGTACTTC. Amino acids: CASSQDLSPGSYEQYF.

The CDR3, as DNA: TGCAGTGCTAGCCCGGGACAGGGGGCATGGGACACTGAAGCTTTCTTT. It translates to CSASPGQGAWDTEAFF. This rearrangement joins TRBV20-1 to TRBJ1-1, with 12 bases that match TRBD1. V was clipped by 3 bases and J by 3 bases; unmatched bases: 8. This CDR3 comprises 16 residues. Germline lookup yields CDR1 DFQATT and CDR2 SNEGSKA (reference sequence).

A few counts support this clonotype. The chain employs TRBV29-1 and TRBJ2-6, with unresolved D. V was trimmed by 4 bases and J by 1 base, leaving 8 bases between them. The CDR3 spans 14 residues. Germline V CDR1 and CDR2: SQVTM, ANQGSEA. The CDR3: CSVVPQSGANVLTF. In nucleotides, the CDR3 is TGCAGCGTTGTCCCACAGTCTGGGGCCAACGTCCTGACTTTC.